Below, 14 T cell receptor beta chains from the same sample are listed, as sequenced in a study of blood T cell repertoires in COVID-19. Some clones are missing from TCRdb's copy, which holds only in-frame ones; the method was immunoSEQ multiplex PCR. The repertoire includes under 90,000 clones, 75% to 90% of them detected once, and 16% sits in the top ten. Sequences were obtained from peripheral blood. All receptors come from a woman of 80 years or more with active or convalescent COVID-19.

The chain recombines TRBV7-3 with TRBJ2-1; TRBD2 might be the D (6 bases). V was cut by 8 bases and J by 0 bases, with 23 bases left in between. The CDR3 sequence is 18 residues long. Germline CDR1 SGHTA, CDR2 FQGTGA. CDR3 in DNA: TGTGCCAGCTCCCACCCGAGGCGGGGAATTAGCTCCTACAATGAGCAGTTCTTC. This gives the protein CASSHPRRGISSYNEQFF.

As DNA, the CDR3 is TGTGCCAGCAGTCGGACTAGCGGACGCAATGAGCAGTTCTTC. Its protein is CASSRTSGRNEQFF. The rearrangement uses TRBV28 and TRBJ2-1; 10 bases match TRBD2. The trim removed 5 bases at V and 6 bases at J, leaving 4 bases unmatched. There are 14 residues in the CDR3. Germline V gives CDR1 MDHEN, CDR2 SYDVKM.

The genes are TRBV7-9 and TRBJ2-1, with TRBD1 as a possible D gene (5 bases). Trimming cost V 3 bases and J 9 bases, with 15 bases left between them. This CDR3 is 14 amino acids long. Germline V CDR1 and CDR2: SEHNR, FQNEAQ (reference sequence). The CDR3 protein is CASSFGGHGAEQFF. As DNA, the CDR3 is TGTGCCAGCAGCTTTGGCGGACATGGGGCTGAGCAGTTCTTC.

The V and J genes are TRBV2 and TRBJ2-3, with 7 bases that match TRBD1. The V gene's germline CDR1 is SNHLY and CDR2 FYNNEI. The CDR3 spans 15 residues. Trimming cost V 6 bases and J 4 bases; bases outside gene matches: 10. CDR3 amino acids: CASSQQGYGADTQYF. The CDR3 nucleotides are TGTGCCAGCAGCCAACAGGGGTACGGGGCAGATACGCAGTATTTT.

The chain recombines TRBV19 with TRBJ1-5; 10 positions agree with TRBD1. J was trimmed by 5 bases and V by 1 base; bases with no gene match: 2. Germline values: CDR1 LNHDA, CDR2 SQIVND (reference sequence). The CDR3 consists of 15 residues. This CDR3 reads CASSIAGTGDQPQHF. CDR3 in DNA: TGTGCCAGTAGTATAGCCGGGACAGGGGATCAGCCCCAGCATTTT.

CDR3 loop: CASSARTGVGQPQHF. CDR3 DNA: TGTGCCAGTAGTGCGCGAACAGGGGTAGGGCAGCCCCAGCATTTT. The J gene is TRBJ1-5, the V gene TRBV19, with 7 bases that match TRBD1. Germline values: CDR1 LNHDA, CDR2 SQIVND (reference sequence). The CDR3 covers 15 residues. The V segment lost 5 bases and the J segment 7 bases; nucleotides outside the gene matches: 11.

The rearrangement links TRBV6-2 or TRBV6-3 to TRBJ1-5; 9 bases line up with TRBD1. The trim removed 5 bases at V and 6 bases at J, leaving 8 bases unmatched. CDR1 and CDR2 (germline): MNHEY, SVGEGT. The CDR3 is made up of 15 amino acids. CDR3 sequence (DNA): TGTGCCAGCAGTCCGAGTCCGGGACAGGGTCAGCCCCAGCATTTT. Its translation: CASSPSPGQGQPQHF.

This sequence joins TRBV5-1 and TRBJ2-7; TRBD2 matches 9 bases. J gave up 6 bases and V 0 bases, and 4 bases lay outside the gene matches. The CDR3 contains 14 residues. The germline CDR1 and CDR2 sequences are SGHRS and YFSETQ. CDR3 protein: CASSLGTAGGEQYF. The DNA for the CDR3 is TGCGCCAGCAGCTTGGGGACAGCGGGGGGCGAGCAGTACTTC.

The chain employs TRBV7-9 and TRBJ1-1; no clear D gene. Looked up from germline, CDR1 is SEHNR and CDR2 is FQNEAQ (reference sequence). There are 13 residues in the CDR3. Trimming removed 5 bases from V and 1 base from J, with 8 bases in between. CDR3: CASSDRQNTEAFF. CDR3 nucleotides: TGTGCCAGCAGCGATAGACAGAACACTGAAGCTTTCTTT.

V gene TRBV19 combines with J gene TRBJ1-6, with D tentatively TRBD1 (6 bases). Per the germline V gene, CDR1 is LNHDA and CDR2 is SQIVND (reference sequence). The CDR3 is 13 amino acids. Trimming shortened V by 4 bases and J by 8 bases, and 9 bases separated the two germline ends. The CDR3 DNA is TGTGCCAGTAGTACCGGACAGTATTCACCCCTCCACTTT. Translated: CASSTGQYSPLHF.

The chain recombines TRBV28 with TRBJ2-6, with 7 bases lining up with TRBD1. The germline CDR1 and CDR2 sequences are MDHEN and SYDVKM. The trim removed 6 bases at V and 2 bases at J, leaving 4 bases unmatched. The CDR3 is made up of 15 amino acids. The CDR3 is CASSSQGAGANVLTF. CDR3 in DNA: TGTGCCAGCAGCTCCCAGGGGGCTGGGGCCAACGTCCTGACTTTC.

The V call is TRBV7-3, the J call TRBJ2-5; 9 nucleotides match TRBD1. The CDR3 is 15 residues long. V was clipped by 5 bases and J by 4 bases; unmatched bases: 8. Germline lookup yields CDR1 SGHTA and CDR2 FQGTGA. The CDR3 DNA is TGTGCCAGCAGCCCAAGGACAGGGGAGGGAGAGACCCAGTACTTC. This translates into CASSPRTGEGETQYF.

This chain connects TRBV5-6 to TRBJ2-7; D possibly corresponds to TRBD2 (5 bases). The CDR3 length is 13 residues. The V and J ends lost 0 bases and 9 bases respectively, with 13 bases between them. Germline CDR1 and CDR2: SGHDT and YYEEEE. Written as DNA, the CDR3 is TGTGCCAGCAGCTTGGAGTCCGCCGCGGGGCAGTACTTC. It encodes CASSLESAAGQYF.

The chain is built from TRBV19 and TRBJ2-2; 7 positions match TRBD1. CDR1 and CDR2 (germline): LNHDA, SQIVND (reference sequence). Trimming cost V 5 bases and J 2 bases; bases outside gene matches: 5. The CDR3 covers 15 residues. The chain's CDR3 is CASSDRDRNTGELFF. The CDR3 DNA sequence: TGTGCCAGTAGTGACCGGGACAGAAACACCGGGGAGCTGTTTTTT.